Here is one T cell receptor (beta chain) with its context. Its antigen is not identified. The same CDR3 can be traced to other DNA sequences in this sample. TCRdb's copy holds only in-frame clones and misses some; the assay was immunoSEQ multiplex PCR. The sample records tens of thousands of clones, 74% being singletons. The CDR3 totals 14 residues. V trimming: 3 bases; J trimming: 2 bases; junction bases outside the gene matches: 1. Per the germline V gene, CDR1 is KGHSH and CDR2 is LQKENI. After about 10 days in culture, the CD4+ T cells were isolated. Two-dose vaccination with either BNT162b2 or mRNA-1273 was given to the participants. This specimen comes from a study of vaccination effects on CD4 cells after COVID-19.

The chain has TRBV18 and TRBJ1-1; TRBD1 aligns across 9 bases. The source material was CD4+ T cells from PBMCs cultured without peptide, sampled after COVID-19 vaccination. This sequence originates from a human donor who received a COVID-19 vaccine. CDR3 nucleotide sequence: TGTGCCAGCTCACCGGGACAGGGAAACACTGAAGCTTTCTTT. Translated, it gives CASSPGQGNTEAFF.